This TCR beta chain was profiled in a study of shared T cell receptors in the human thymus. Measured with immunoSEQ multiplex PCR; TCRdb has only the in-frame clones, and not every one. The sample holds under 850,000 clones, approximately 87% seen once. V gave up 5 bases and J gave up 2 bases, with 17 bases separating them. The CDR3 totals 16 residues. Germline V gene data show CDR1 as PRHDT and CDR2 as FYEKMQ (reference sequence). This sample also belongs to another study, concerning human thymus T cells.

This TCR was recovered from a boy under two years old with a congenital heart defect. The material sequenced was thymocytes. The chain couples TRBV13 to TRBJ2-3; D may be TRBD2 (6 bases). The CDR3 region is CASSPGLDANTDTQYF. The CDR3 DNA sequence: TGTGCCAGCAGCCCGGGACTGGACGCCAACACAGATACGCAGTATTTT.